This section outlines one TCR beta chain sequence together with its context. Its antigen specificity is not known. No base qualities exist here, and no much larger clone lies one base off it. The entry originates in a study of T cell responses to AZD1222 COVID-19 vaccine (dated by TCRdb to about 2021). Describing the broader study: Because spike-specific TCR depth and breadth did not differ between the two schedules, AZD1222 recipients who got a second dose at roughly 4 weeks were pooled with those who got a second dose at roughly 12 weeks. TCR sequencing covered 230 to 250 trial participants: nearly 210 given two doses of AZD1222 and 26 given two doses of MenACWY control vaccine. Enrollment into the trials was organized by age into subgroups of 18-55, 56-69 and 70-plus years, and those subgroups contained about 160, 30 and 59 TCR-sequenced participants, respectively. General conclusions and limits of the study: Because no day 14 peak-response samples were available, the repertoires could be characterized only after the peak T cell response. Participants were mostly white British and included more females than males, and it was suggested by the authors that clonal diversity may have been underestimated. Conclusions about previously exposed vaccinees are limited, since just six AZD1222 recipients were seropositive for SARS-CoV-2 at baseline. After two AZD1222 doses, spike-specific TCR breadth and depth were significantly higher than at day 0 and than in MenACWY recipients. Nearly half of unique spike-specific TCRs reportedly recognized epitopes outside regions mutated in the B.1.351 and B.1.1.7 variants. The vaccine-associated CD4 TCRs covered the entire spike protein, and the dominant responses fell in regions 160-218 and 743-854. The 56-69-year group was small, and its depth increase did not reach significance, likely because of low power.

Sample time point, as interpreted from the label and publication: baseline before first vaccination. Samples from vaccinated people were obtained from the UK trials COV001 and COV002, which included a single-blind randomized controlled phase 2/3 trial of AZD1222 (ChAdOx1 nCoV-19) in healthy adults. For TCRbeta chain sequencing, PBMC samples from trial participants were taken at day 0 and at day 28 after the second dose. According to the germline V gene (reference sequence), CDR1 reads MNHEY and CDR2 reads SMNVEV. Relative to germline, V is 6 bases shorter and J is 8 bases shorter, with 15 bases between their ends. The CDR3 runs 13 amino acids, cysteine and phenylalanine included. The retained sequence is limited to the CDR3, 39 bases, with the frame set at the first base. The CDR3 regions of human TCRbeta chains were analyzed by immunosequencing. As for the original processing: Repertoire TCRs were matched against a reference library of SARS-CoV-2-specific TCRs generated with the MIRA antigen-specificity platform. Breadth was defined as the fraction of unique TCRs that were SARS-CoV-2-associated, and depth was defined as the fraction of total T cells that were SARS-CoV-2-associated. Each spike-specific TCR was assigned to its reactive spike region and to a CD4 or CD8 class using the MIRA data. Log10-transformed breadth and depth values were compared by one-way ANOVA with Sidak's multiple comparisons tests. The table was pulled from immuneACCESS by TCRdb, which kept in-frame rearrangements only. Such tables lose some clones; where checked, under half of the loss comes from unresolved V genes, and the rest has no known cause. D and trimming were read from the DNA, whereas the V and J calls and clone size are those reported in that table. The sample table holds around 150,000 clones, of which 90% were seen once. The top ten hold roughly 3.6% of the sample.

The sequence is built from TRBV27 and TRBJ2-3, and perhaps TRBD2 as D gene, on 6 matching bases. This clonotype was obtained from an adult in good health. Sequencing used peripheral blood, obtained on day 0 of AZD1222 vaccination. The CDR3 region reads CASSERAEGTQYF. In nucleotides, the sequence is TGTGCCAGCAGCGAGAGAGCGGAGGGTACGCAGTATTTT.